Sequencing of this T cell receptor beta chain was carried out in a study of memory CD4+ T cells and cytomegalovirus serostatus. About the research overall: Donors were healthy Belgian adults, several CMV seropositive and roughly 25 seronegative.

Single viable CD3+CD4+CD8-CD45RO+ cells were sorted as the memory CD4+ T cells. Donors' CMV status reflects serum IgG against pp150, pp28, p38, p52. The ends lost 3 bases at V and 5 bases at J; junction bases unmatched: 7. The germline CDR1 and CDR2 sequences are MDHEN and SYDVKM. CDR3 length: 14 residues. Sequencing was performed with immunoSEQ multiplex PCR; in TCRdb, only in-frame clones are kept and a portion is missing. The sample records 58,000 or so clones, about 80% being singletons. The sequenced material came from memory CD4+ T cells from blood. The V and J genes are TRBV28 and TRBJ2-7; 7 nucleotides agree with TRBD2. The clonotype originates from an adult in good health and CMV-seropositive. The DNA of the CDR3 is TGTGCCAGCAGTTTTCTAGCTCTAGCGGACGAGCAGTACTTC. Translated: CASSFLALADEQYF.